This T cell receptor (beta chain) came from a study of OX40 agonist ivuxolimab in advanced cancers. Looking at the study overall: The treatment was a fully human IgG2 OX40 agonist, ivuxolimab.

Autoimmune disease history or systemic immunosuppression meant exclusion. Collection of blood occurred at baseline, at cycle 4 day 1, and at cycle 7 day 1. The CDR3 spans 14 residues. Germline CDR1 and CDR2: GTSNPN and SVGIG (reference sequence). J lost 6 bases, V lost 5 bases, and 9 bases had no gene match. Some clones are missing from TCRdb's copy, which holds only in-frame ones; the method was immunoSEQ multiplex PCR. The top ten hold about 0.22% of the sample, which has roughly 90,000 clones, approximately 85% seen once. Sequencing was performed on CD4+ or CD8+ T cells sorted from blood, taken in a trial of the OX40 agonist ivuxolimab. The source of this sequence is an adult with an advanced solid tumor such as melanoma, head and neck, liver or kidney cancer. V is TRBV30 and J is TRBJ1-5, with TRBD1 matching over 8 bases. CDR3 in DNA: TGTGCCTGGGGGCCAGGGGGCAAAGGTCAGCCCCAGCATTTT. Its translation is CAWGPGGKGQPQHF.